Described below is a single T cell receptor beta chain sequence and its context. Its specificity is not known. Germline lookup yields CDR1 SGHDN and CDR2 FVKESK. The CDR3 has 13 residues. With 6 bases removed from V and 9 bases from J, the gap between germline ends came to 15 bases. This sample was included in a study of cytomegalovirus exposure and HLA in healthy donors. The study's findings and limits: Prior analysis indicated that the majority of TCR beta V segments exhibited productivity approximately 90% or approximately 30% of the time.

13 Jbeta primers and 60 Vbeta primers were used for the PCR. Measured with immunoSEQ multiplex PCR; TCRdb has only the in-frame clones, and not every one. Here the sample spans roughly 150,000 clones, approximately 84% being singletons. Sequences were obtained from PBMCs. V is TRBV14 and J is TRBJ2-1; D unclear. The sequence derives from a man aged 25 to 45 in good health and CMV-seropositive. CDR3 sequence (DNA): TGTGCCAGCAGTCCGATCCCGACTGTTGAGCAGTTCTTC. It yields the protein CASSPIPTVEQFF.